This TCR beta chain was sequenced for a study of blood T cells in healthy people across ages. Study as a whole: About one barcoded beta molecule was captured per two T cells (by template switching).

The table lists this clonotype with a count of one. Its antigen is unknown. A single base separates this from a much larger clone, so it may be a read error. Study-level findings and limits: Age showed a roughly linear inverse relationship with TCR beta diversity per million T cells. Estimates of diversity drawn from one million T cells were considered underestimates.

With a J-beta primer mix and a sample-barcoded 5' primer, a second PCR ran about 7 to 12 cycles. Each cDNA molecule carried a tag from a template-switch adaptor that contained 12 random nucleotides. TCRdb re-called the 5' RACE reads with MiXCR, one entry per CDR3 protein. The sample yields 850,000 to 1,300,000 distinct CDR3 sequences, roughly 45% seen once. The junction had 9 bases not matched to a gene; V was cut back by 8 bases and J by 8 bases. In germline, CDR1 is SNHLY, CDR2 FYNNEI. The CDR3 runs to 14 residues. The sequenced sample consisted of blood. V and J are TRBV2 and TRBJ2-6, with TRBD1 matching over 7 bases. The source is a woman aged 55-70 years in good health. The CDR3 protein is CASRDRAGTNVLTF. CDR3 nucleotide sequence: TGTGCCAGCCGAGACAGGGCAGGGACCAACGTCCTGACTTTC.